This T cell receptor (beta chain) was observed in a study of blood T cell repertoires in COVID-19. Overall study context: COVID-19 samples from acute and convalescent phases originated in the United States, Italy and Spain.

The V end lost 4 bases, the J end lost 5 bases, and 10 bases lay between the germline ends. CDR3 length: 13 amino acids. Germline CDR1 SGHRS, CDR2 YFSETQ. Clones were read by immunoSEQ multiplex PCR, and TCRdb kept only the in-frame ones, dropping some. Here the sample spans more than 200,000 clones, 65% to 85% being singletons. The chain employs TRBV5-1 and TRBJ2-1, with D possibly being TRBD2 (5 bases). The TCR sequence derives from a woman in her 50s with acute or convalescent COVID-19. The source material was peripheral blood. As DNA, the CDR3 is TGCGCCAGCAGCCAGACCGGGGACAATGAGCAGTTCTTC. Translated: CASSQTGDNEQFF.